This passage covers 9 T cell receptor beta chains from one sample sequenced in a study of identical twins. A single record per CDR3 protein comes from TCRdb applying MiXCR to the 5' RACE reads. Counted here are around 550,000 distinct CDR3 sequences, about 15% occurring once; the ten biggest clones make up 0.35% to 0.45%. These data were also reused for a study on yellow fever vaccine responses in identical twins.

The sample taken for sequencing was CD4+ T cells sorted from blood. Receptors were obtained from a woman aged 18 to 35 in good health.

The J gene is TRBJ2-7, the V gene TRBV5-1; 11 bases align to TRBD2. The CDR3 runs to 16 residues. The V gene end was trimmed by 0 bases and the J gene end by 3 bases; junction bases not matched to a gene: 5. Germline CDR1 reads SGHRS; CDR2 reads YFSETQ. In DNA form, the CDR3 reads TGCGCCAGCAGCTTGGGACTAGCGGGACACAACTACGAGCAGTACTTC. Amino acids: CASSLGLAGHNYEQYF.

A single count supports this clonotype. The V gene is TRBV7-9, the J gene TRBJ2-7, with 9 nucleotides matching TRBD1. The CDR3 extends over 14 amino acids. The junction had 5 bases not matched to a gene; V was cut back by 4 bases and J by 4 bases. Germline V gene lookup returns CDR1 SEHNR and CDR2 FQNEAQ (reference sequence). CDR3 region: CASSSPGQGYEQYV. CDR3 bases: TGTGCCAGCAGCTCGCCGGGACAGGGTTACGAGCAGTACGTC.

The gene calls are TRBV5-1 and TRBJ1-6, with TRBD1 matching over 7 bases. Looked up from germline, CDR1 is SGHRS and CDR2 is YFSETQ. This CDR3 region has 18 residues. The ends lost 4 bases at V and 0 bases at J; junction bases unmatched: 10. Written as DNA, the CDR3 is TGCGCCAGCAGCCGATCACAGGGACAGAGCTCCTATAATTCACCCCTCCACTTT. Translated: CASSRSQGQSSYNSPLHF.

This clonotype occurred many times. The chain is built from TRBV29-1 and TRBJ2-1; D might be TRBD1 (5 bases). Trimming stripped 6 bases from V and 5 bases from J, with 8 bases between. CDR1 SQVTM and CDR2 ANQGSEA come from the germline V gene. The CDR3 has 11 residues. DNA of the CDR3: TGCAGCGTAGGACACAACAATGAGCAGTTCTTC. It encodes CSVGHNNEQFF.

This clonotype was recorded a few times. The chain employs TRBV7-3 and TRBJ2-5; D possibly corresponds to TRBD2 (5 bases). This CDR3 is 18 amino acids long. V was pared by 5 bases and J by 0 bases, with 22 bases between. Germline-derived CDR1 and CDR2 are SGHTA and FQGTGA. The CDR3 reads CASSARPVVAGNQETQYF. The CDR3 nucleotides are TGTGCCAGCAGCGCAAGGCCGGTGGTTGCGGGCAACCAAGAGACCCAGTACTTC.

This clonotype was picked up a small number of times. The CDR3 DNA follows: TGCGCCAGCAGCAGGATAGGAGCGGCCGGGGAGCTGTTTTTT. Its translation is CASSRIGAAGELFF. This chain uses TRBV5-1 with TRBJ2-2; tentatively, D is TRBD2 (5 bases). The CDR3 consists of 14 residues. V lost 4 bases and J lost 6, with 13 bases in between. Germline CDR1 reads SGHRS; CDR2 reads YFSETQ.

In this sample, this clonotype turned up a few times. The chain carries TRBV10-3 and TRBJ2-7; D might be TRBD1 (5 bases). With 0 bases removed from V and 4 bases from J, the gap between germline ends came to 16 bases. Germline CDR1 and CDR2: ENHRY and SYGVKD. The length of the CDR3 is 16 residues. CDR3 region: CAISESQGSSGYEQYV. The CDR3 nucleotides read TGTGCCATCAGTGAGTCGCAGGGATCGAGTGGGTACGAGCAGTACGTC.

This clonotype was observed a handful of times. The chain recombines TRBV6-1 with TRBJ1-2; D remains ambiguous. V dropped 5 bases and J dropped 3 bases, with 16 bases sitting between them. The germline V gene encodes CDR1 MNHNS and CDR2 SASEGT. The CDR3 sequence is 15 residues long. The CDR3 loop is CASSPPGRVDYGYTF. CDR3 bases: TGTGCCAGCAGTCCCCCCGGGAGGGTAGACTATGGCTACACCTTC.

This clonotype was counted a few times. The chain uses TRBV29-1 and TRBJ2-5; maybe TRBD1 (5 bases). The V and J ends lost 1 base and 1 base respectively, with 10 bases between them. The CDR3 has 14 residues. Germline V gene lookup returns CDR1 SQVTM and CDR2 ANQGSEA. CDR3 amino acids: CSVEVVGLQETQYF. The CDR3 DNA reads TGCAGCGTTGAAGTCGTGGGGCTCCAAGAGACCCAGTACTTC. Variable domain in full (rest from reference TRBV29-1 and TRBJ2-5): SAVISQKPSRDICQRGTSLTIQCQVDSQVTMMFWYRQQPGQSLTLIATANQGSEATYESGFVIDKFPISRPNLTFSTLTVSNMSPEDSSIYLCSVEVVGLQETQYFGPGTRLLVL.